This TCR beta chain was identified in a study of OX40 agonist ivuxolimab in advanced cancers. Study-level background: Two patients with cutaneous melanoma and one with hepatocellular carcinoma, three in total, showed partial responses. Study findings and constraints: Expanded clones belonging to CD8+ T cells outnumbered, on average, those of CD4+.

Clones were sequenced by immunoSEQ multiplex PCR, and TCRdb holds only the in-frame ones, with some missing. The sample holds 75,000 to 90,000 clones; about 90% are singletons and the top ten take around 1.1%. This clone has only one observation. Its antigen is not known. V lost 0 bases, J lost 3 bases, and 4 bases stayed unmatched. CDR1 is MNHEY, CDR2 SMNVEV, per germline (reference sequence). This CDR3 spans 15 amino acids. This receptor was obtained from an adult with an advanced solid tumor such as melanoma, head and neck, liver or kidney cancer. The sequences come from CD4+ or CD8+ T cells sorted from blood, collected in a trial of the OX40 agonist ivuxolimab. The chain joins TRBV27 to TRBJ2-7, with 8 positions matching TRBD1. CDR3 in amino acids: CASSLSYTGGYEQYF. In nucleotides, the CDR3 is TGTGCCAGCAGTTTATCGTACACAGGGGGCTACGAGCAGTACTTC.